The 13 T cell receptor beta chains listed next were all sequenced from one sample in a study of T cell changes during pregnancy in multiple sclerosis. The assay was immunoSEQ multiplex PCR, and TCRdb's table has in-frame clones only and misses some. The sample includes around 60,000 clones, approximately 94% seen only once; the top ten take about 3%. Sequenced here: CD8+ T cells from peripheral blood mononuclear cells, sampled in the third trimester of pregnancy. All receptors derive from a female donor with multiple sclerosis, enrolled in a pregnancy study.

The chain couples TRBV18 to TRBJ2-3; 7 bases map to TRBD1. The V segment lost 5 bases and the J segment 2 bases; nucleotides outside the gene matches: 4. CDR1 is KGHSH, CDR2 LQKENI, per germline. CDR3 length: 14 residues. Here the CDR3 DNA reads TGTGCCAGCTCATGGACAGGCCCCACAGATACGCAGTATTTT. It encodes CASSWTGPTDTQYF.

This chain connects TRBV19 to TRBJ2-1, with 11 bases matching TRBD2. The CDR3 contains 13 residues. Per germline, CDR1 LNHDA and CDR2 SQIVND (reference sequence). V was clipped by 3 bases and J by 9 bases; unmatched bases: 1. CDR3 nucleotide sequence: TGTGCCAGTAGTATTCTAGCGGGAGGTGAGCAGTTCTTC. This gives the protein CASSILAGGEQFF.

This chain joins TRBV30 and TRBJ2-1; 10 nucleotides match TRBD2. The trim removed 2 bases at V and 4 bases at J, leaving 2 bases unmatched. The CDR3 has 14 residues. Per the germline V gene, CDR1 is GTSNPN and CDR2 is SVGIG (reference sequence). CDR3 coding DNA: TGTGCCTGGAGTACTAGCGGGATGTACAATGAGCAGTTCTTC. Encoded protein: CAWSTSGMYNEQFF.

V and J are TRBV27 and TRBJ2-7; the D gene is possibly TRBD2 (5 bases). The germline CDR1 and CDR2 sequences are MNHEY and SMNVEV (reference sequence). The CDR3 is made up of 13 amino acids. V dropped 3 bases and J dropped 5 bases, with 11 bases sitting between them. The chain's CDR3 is CASSFGIMNEQYF. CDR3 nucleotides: TGTGCCAGCAGTTTCGGGATAATGAACGAGCAGTACTTC.

CDR3 nucleotide sequence: TGTGCCAGCAATACCGGTACGCATAATTTCGGCACAGATACGCAGTATTTT. As protein: CASNTGTHNFGTDTQYF. The chain uses TRBV28 and TRBJ2-3; D gene unclear. The germline gives CDR1 MDHEN, CDR2 SYDVKM. This CDR3 is 17 amino acids long. Trimming took 7 bases from V and 1 from J, leaving 21 bases between them.

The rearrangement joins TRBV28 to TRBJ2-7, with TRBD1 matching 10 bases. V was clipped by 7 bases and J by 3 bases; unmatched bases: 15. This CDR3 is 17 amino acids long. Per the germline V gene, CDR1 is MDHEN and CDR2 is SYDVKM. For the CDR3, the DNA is TGTGCCAGCACCTCGGACAGGGGGTCAAATATGATCTACGAGCAGTACTTC. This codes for CASTSDRGSNMIYEQYF.

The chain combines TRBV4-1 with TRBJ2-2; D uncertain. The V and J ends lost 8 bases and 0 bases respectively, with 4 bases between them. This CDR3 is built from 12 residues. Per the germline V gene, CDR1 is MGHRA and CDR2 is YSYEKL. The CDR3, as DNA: TGCGCCAGCGGGCCGAACACCGGGGAGCTGTTTTTT. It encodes CASGPNTGELFF.

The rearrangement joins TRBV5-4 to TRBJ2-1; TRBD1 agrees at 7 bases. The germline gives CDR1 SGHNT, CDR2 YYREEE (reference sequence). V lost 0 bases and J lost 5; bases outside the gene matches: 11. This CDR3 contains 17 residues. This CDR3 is CASSLDRWDRGHNEQFF. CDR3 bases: TGTGCCAGCAGCTTGGATAGATGGGACAGAGGACACAATGAGCAGTTCTTC.

The CDR3 here is CASGDRQGAGGYTF. The CDR3 region has the DNA TGTGCTAGTGGCGACCGACAGGGGGCCGGAGGCTACACCTTC. The V call is TRBV12-5, the J call TRBJ1-2; 10 bases align to TRBD1. V gave up 6 bases and J gave up 8 bases; unmatched junction bases: 9. The CDR3 sequence is 14 residues long. CDR1 and CDR2 from the germline V gene are LGHNT and FRNRAP.

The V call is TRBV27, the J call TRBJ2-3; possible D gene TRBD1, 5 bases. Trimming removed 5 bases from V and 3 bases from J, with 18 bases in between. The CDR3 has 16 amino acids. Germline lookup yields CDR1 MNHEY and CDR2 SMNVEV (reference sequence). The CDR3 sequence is CASSPPDTPGTDTQYF. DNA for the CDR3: TGTGCCAGCAGTCCACCGGACACCCCAGGAACAGATACGCAGTATTTT.

This CDR3 reads CASSPTGNPDTQYF. CDR3 sequence (DNA): TGTGCCAGCAGCCCAACTGGTAACCCAGATACGCAGTATTTT. The chain links TRBV7-9 to TRBJ2-3; D gene uncertain. The germline V gene encodes CDR1 SEHNR and CDR2 FQNEAQ (reference sequence). V lost 5 bases and J 4 bases, leaving 13 bases between the germline ends. The CDR3 has 14 amino acids. The variable domain in full, completed from reference TRBV7-9 and TRBJ2-3, reads DTGVSQNPRHKITKRGQNVTFRCDPISEHNRLYWYRQTLGQGPEFLTYFQNEAQLEKSRLLSDRFSAERPKGSFSTLEIQRTEQGDSAMYLCASSPTGNPDTQYFGPGTRLTVL.

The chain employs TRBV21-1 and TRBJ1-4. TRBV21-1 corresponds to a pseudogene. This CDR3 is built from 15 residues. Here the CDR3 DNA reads TGTGCCAGCAGCGTCACCGGGGGGGCGGATGAAAAACTGTTTTTT. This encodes CASSVTGGADEKLFF.

CDR3 residues: CSVEDQIGSGIGTETQYF. CDR3 coding DNA: TGCAGCGTTGAAGATCAGATAGGTAGCGGGATAGGGACGGAGACCCAGTACTTC. The chain employs TRBV29-1 and TRBJ2-5; 8 bases are a match to TRBD2. V shed 0 bases, J shed 5 bases, and the junction held 17 bases outside the gene matches. Looked up from germline, CDR1 is SQVTM and CDR2 is ANQGSEA. The CDR3 totals 18 residues.